The clone carrying this TCR beta chain was picked up many times. Antigen unknown. V dropped 1 base and J dropped 12 bases, with 24 bases sitting between them. This CDR3 contains 16 residues. Looked up from germline, CDR1 is KGHDR and CDR2 is SFDVKD. 5'RACE primed at constant segments yielded TCR alpha and TCR beta cDNA libraries bearing sample barcodes and UMIs. TCRdb ran MiXCR on the 5' RACE reads and lists one entry per CDR3 protein. There are hundreds of thousands of distinct CDR3 sequences in the sample; over 15% occur only once, and approximately 12% lies in the top ten. These data belong to a study of T-cell memory formation after mild COVID-19. Across the study: TCR clusters mostly belonged to single donors.

General study results and limits: Contracting clones localized mainly to CM and EM when CD4+ and mainly to EMRA when CD8+. Within pre-infection memory, some responding clones were found, suggesting cross-reactive memory joined.

The specimen sequenced was PBMCs or a T cell subset sorted from them (not recorded which). The chain recombines TRBV24-1 with TRBJ2-7; D assignment may be TRBD1 or TRBD2 (5 bases each). This TCR was sampled from an adult woman who had mild COVID-19 (a few samples of this study predate the infection). Cell type and time point are not known. The CDR3 is CATSDLGDGAIRRWYF. The CDR3 bases are TGTGCCACCAGTGATTTAGGGGACGGCGCGATTCGTAGGTGGTACTTC.